Only a few counts were recorded for the clone carrying this T cell receptor (beta chain). Its antigen is not identified. The data derive from a study of blood T cells in healthy people across ages. A second 7 to 11 cycle PCR used barcoded and J-beta primers. From the 5' RACE reads, TCRdb called clonotypes with MiXCR, one entry per CDR3 protein. Of approximately 670,000 distinct CDR3 sequences in the sample, 40% to 45% were seen once. Findings of the study overall: PBMCs were not sorted, which prevented a conclusive comparison of naive versus antigen-experienced cells.

The CDR3 extends over 13 amino acids. The germline V and J ends were trimmed by 3 bases and 8 bases, with 13 bases remaining between them. Germline V gene lookup returns CDR1 SGHAT and CDR2 FQNNGV. The chain recombines TRBV11-2 with TRBJ1-2, with D unresolved. The sequenced material came from blood. The receptor comes from a man older than 75 in good health. CDR3 sequence: CASSLEQTQGYTF. CDR3 coding DNA: TGTGCCAGCAGCTTGGAACAGACTCAGGGCTACACCTTC.